The T cell receptor beta chain under discussion was sequenced for a study of T cells after yellow fever vaccination. General observations from the study: Post-booster repertoires again held most primary-vaccination clones (roughly 96% CD4, around 90% CD8). A weaker but faster secondary response was observed, peaking on day 5 versus 15. Abundant bulk-derived clonotypes could contaminate FACS-sorted repertoires.

CDR1 and CDR2 from the germline V gene are SGHRS and YFSETQ. V lost 1 base and J lost 2, with 12 bases in between. This CDR3 is 15 amino acids long. The 5'RACE template-switching step produced TCR cDNA and added a universal primer site and UMIs. TCRdb re-called the 5' RACE reads through MiXCR, storing one row per CDR3 protein. Of 230,000 or so distinct CDR3 sequences listed, about 3.9% are singletons. This clonotype occurred many times. Its target is not known. This chain uses TRBV5-1 with TRBJ1-1; TRBD1 is a possible D gene (6 bases). The source material was PBMCs, sampled 15 days after the yellow fever booster vaccination. The source is a man in his late teens or twenties who received the YFV17D yellow fever vaccine. The CDR3 DNA is TGCGCCAGCAGCTTGAGGGGGGGCCGAAACACTGAAGCTTTCTTT. Residues: CASSLRGGRNTEAFF.